Listed here are 24 T cell receptor beta chains from one sample, sequenced in a study of low-dose radiotherapy and immunotherapy resistance in tumors. Time point denoted: before trial treatment. First-strand cDNA used TRAV- and TRBV-specific primers, covering alpha and beta chains. TCRs were amplified for roughly 20 PCR cycles with a constant-region primer and V-primer adapter. TCRdb reprocessed the reads via MiXCR and lists one record per CDR3 protein. The table records around 68,000 distinct CDR3 sequences, about 25% of them present only once. Sequenced material: PBMCs, taken before treatment. These TCRs come from a male donor with rectosigmoid adenocarcinoma.

This clonotype was seen repeatedly, ten times or more. The rearrangement uses TRBV24-1 and TRBJ2-2; TRBD2 aligns across 13 bases. Germline CDR1 is KGHDR and CDR2 is SFDVKD. V dropped 1 base and J dropped 3; count of bases not matched to a gene: 1. The CDR3 loop spans 17 amino acids. CDR3 sequence: CATSDFGTSGDTGELFF. The CDR3 DNA reads TGTGCCACCAGTGATTTTGGGACTAGCGGGGACACCGGGGAGCTGTTTTTT.

This clonotype showed up many times. The chain employs TRBV28 and TRBJ2-7, with unresolved D. Trimming stripped 7 bases from V and 3 bases from J, with 16 bases between. This CDR3 is 14 amino acids long. CDR1 is MDHEN, CDR2 SYDVKM, per germline. The CDR3 protein is CASTPWRQNYEQYF. The DNA of the CDR3 is TGTGCCAGCACCCCTTGGAGACAAAACTACGAGCAGTACTTC.

There are many counts of this clonotype. V gene TRBV29-1 combines with J gene TRBJ2-1; tentative D call: TRBD1 (5 bases). Germline assignment: CDR1 SQVTM and CDR2 ANQGSEA. Deletions cut 1 base from V and 6 bases from J, with 10 bases between. The CDR3 runs to 13 residues. DNA for the CDR3: TGCAGCGTTGAAGGGACAAGGGGCAATGAGCAGTTCTTC. The encoded protein is CSVEGTRGNEQFF.

A remark on this clonotype: A far larger clone is only one base removed, so a read error is likely. V and J are TRBV15 and TRBJ2-5; either TRBD1 or TRBD2 may fit D (6 bases each). Germline V CDR1 and CDR2: LNHNV, YYDKDF (reference sequence). The CDR3 runs to 16 residues. Trimming left V 0 bases short and J 11 bases short, with 22 bases between. The CDR3 region has the DNA TGTGCCACCAGCAGAGATCGAGACGGGGGCTACAATGAGCAGTACTTC. Amino acids: CATSRDRDGGYNEQYF.

At least ten counts were recorded for this clonotype. The chain uses TRBV5-5 and TRBJ2-7; D is undetermined. The ends were cut back, 0 bases at V and 6 bases at J, with 13 bases in the middle. From germline, CDR1 is SGHKS and CDR2 YYEKEE (reference sequence). This CDR3 is 14 amino acids long. The CDR3: CASSLVSSAGEQYF. The DNA for the CDR3 is TGTGCCAGCAGCTTGGTCTCTTCGGCCGGCGAGCAGTACTTC.

At least ten counts were recorded for this clonotype. This chain joins TRBV20-1 and TRBJ2-1; 10 nucleotides line up with TRBD2. Germline V gene sequence: CDR1 DFQATT, CDR2 SNEGSKA (reference sequence). The CDR3 runs 15 residues. The V and J ends lost 3 bases and 4 bases, in that order; junction bases with no gene match: 6. The CDR3 nucleotides read TGCAGTGCTAGGGCGGTGACTAGCGGGTACAATGAGCAGTTCTTC. This codes for CSARAVTSGYNEQFF.

This clonotype occurred many times. The V gene is TRBV7-9, the J gene TRBJ2-7, with TRBD1 matching 9 bases. CDR1 and CDR2 (germline): SEHNR, FQNEAQ (reference sequence). V lost 7 bases to trimming and J lost 2 bases; unmatched junction nucleotides: 6. The CDR3 runs 14 residues. The CDR3 protein is CASIPGTGPYEQYF. CDR3 bases: TGTGCCAGCATCCCCGGGACAGGGCCCTACGAGCAGTACTTC.

A few counts support this clonotype. This chain uses TRBV18 with TRBJ1-1, with TRBD1 matching 7 bases. CDR1 KGHSH and CDR2 LQKENI come from the germline V gene. The CDR3 extends over 13 amino acids. V trimming: 6 bases; J trimming: 6 bases; junction bases outside the gene matches: 7. CDR3 sequence: CASSLTGAAEAFF. The CDR3 nucleotides read TGTGCCAGCTCCCTCACAGGGGCCGCTGAAGCTTTCTTT.

This clonotype was recorded at least ten times. This chain connects TRBV29-1 to TRBJ1-2; tentatively, D is TRBD1 (6 bases). V lost 3 bases to trimming and J lost 8 bases, with 22 bases between them. The CDR3 runs to 15 residues. Germline lookup yields CDR1 SQVTM and CDR2 ANQGSEA. As DNA, the CDR3 is TGCAGCGTTGAGTCTAGCTCAGGGGCCAGCGGGGGCTACACCTTC. Amino acids: CSVESSSGASGGYTF.

The sample holds many counts of this clonotype. The chain joins TRBV27 to TRBJ1-2; D is perhaps TRBD1 (6 bases). The CDR3 consists of 14 residues. Germline V gene sequence: CDR1 MNHEY, CDR2 SMNVEV (reference sequence). Trimming took 6 bases from V and 4 from J, leaving 15 bases between them. Written as DNA, the CDR3 is TGTGCCAGCAGGAGGGGGAGTGGGATCTATGGCTACACCTTC. This encodes CASRRGSGIYGYTF.

This clonotype showed up many times. The chain is built from TRBV24-1 and TRBJ2-4, with a weak D call TRBD2 (6 bases). The CDR3 runs 14 residues. The V gene lost 5 bases and the J gene lost 1 base, with 8 bases spanning the gap. Germline loops: CDR1 KGHDR, CDR2 SFDVKD. CDR3 nucleotide sequence: TGTGCCACCAGTGTGAGCGGGGCCAAAAACATTCAGTACTTC. Protein sequence: CATSVSGAKNIQYF.

This clonotype has at least ten counts. The chain uses TRBV12-3 or TRBV12-4 and TRBJ2-5; D is unclear. Deletions cut 5 bases from V and 5 bases from J, with 9 bases between. The CDR3 contains 12 residues. Written as DNA, the CDR3 is TGTGCCAGCAGTGGGCGCCGGGAGACCCAGTACTTC. Residues: CASSGRRETQYF.

To note about this clonotype: A far larger clone is only one base removed, so a read error is likely. CDR3 protein: CASTPRPSSSYNEQFF. The CDR3 bases are TGTGCCAGCACTCCCCGACCGTCCAGCTCCTACAATGAGCAGTTCTTC. The V call is TRBV26, the J call TRBJ2-1; TRBD2, the D gene given by the table, was not confirmed from the DNA. TRBV26 is reported as a pseudogene. This CDR3 region has 16 residues.

This clonotype has a handful of counts. This CDR3 is CASSVAPGVSYEQYF. CDR3 sequence (DNA): TGTGCCAGCAGCGTAGCCCCAGGGGTCTCCTACGAGCAGTACTTC. The V gene is TRBV9, the J gene TRBJ2-7, with a weak D call TRBD1 (6 bases). Trimming took 0 bases from V and 0 from J, leaving 10 bases between them. Germline values: CDR1 SGDLS, CDR2 YYNGEE. This CDR3 contains 15 residues.

V is TRBV18 and J is TRBJ1-6; D uncertain. Trimming took 1 base from V and 8 from J, leaving 9 bases between them. Germline CDR1 reads KGHSH; CDR2 reads LQKENI. This CDR3 spans 14 amino acids. The CDR3 here is CASSPQGLDSPLHF. In DNA form, the CDR3 reads TGTGCCAGCTCACCACAGGGTTTGGATTCACCCCTCCACTTT.

Ten or more counts support this clonotype. The rearrangement links TRBV9 to TRBJ2-7; TRBD2 aligns across 7 bases. CDR1 is SGDLS and CDR2 is YYNGEE in the germline V gene. Trimming took 4 bases from V and 3 from J; bases not matched to a gene: 10. The CDR3 runs to 15 residues. This CDR3 reads CASSPGGAGDYEQYF. The CDR3 nucleotides read TGTGCCAGCAGCCCCGGAGGGGCGGGAGACTACGAGCAGTACTTC.

The J gene is TRBJ2-4, the V gene TRBV20-1; no firm D call. Trimming removed 3 bases at V and 4 bases at J, with 13 bases between. The CDR3 runs to 14 residues. Germline lookup yields CDR1 DFQATT and CDR2 SNEGSKA (reference sequence). DNA for the CDR3: TGCAGTGCTAGTGCTGGGCAGGCTAAAAACATTCAGTACTTC. Translation: CSASAGQAKNIQYF.

This clonotype was detected many times. The chain has TRBV5-1 and TRBJ1-1, with TRBD1 identical over 12 bases. The CDR3 loop spans 14 amino acids. Trimming cost V 4 bases and J 4 bases; bases outside gene matches: 2. Germline loops: CDR1 SGHRS, CDR2 YFSETQ. The CDR3: CASSPGQGATEAFF. CDR3 DNA: TGCGCCAGCAGCCCGGGACAGGGGGCCACTGAAGCTTTCTTT. The full variable domain, its missing parts supplied by reference TRBV5-1 and TRBJ1-1, is KAGVTQTPRYLIKTRGQQVTLSCSPISGHRSVSWYQQTPGQGLQFLFEYFSETQRNKGNFPGRFSGRQFSNSRSEMNVSTLELGDSALYLCASSPGQGATEAFFGQGTRLTVV.

This clonotype came up many times. The gene calls are TRBV5-5 and TRBJ2-1; 8 nucleotides match TRBD2. This CDR3 is 17 amino acids long. CDR1 and CDR2 (germline): SGHKS, YYEKEE (reference sequence). The J segment lost 5 bases and the V segment lost 2 bases, leaving 12 bases of the junction unmatched. This CDR3 is CASSFPAGASPHNEQFF. For the CDR3, the DNA is TGTGCCAGCAGCTTCCCAGCGGGGGCCTCCCCCCACAATGAGCAGTTCTTC.

Points on this clonotype: One base separates it from a far larger clone, so it is likely a read error. V is TRBV24-1 and J is TRBJ2-7, with 8 nucleotides matching TRBD1. This CDR3 contains 13 residues. The V gene end was trimmed by 7 bases and the J gene end by 7 bases; junction bases not matched to a gene: 8. Germline V gene sequence: CDR1 KGHDR, CDR2 SFDVKD. CDR3 DNA: TGTGCCACCAGGGACAGGGCCTACAATGAGCAGTACTTC. Translated, it gives CATRDRAYNEQYF.

This clonotype occurred a few times. V is TRBV20-1 and J is TRBJ2-7; D is possibly TRBD1 (8 bases). Germline V gene data show CDR1 as DFQATT and CDR2 as SNEGSKA (reference sequence). V was shortened by 5 bases and J by 6 bases, with 14 bases between the two germline ends. This CDR3 spans 12 amino acids. CDR3 in DNA: TGCAGTGCTCAACAGGGGGGGCGCGAGCAGTACTTC. Translating it yields CSAQQGGREQYF.

This clonotype was seen repeatedly, ten times or more. V and J are TRBV5-1 and TRBJ2-3; no clear D gene. Germline V gives CDR1 SGHRS, CDR2 YFSETQ. V was clipped by 0 bases and J by 1 base, with 9 bases between them. There are 15 residues in the CDR3. DNA of the CDR3: TGCGCCAGCAGCTTGGCTCCTGGCGGCACAGATACGCAGTATTTT. It translates to CASSLAPGGTDTQYF.

This clonotype was detected many times. The V gene is TRBV27, the J gene TRBJ2-2; D uncertain. CDR1 and CDR2 from the germline V gene are MNHEY and SMNVEV (reference sequence). This CDR3 comprises 13 residues. With 3 bases removed from V and 4 bases from J, the gap between germline ends came to 6 bases. In DNA form, the CDR3 reads TGTGCCAGCAGTTTTTCCCTCACCGGGGAGCTGTTTTTT. Its protein product is CASSFSLTGELFF.

This clonotype has ten or more counts. This chain uses TRBV7-8 with TRBJ2-7, with TRBD1 matching 10 bases. Germline V gene data show CDR1 as SGHVS and CDR2 as FQNEAQ. V shed 5 bases, J shed 6 bases, and the junction held 7 bases outside the gene matches. CDR3 length: 14 residues. CDR3 in amino acids: CASSLPGQGSEQYF. DNA for the CDR3: TGTGCCAGCAGCCTACCGGGACAGGGGTCCGAGCAGTACTTC.